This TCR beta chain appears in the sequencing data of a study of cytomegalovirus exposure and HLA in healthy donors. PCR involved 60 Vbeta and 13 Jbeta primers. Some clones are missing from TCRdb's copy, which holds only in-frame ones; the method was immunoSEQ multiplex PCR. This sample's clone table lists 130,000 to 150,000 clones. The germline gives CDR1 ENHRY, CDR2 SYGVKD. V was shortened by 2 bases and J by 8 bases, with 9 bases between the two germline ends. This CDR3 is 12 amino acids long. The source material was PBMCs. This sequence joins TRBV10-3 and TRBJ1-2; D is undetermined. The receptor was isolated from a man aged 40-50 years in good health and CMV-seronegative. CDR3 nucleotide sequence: TGTGCCATCAGTGAGAGGGAGCAAGGCTACACCTTC. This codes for CAISEREQGYTF.